Following are 12 T cell receptor beta chains from one sample sequenced in a study of T cells in Graves' hyperthyroidism and ophthalmopathy. From RNA transcripts, TCR beta CDR3 regions were amplified. An initial round of RT-PCR targeting the TCR CDR3 relied on the HTBI primer set. One entry per CDR3 protein, called by TCRdb with MiXCR from the multiplex PCR reads. Here the sample spans about 700,000 distinct CDR3 sequences, 45% being singletons. Sequenced input: peripheral blood or thyroid tissue (not recorded which). Receptors originate from an adult man with Graves' disease, either hyperthyroidism or ophthalmopathy (not recorded which).

With regard to this clonotype: The junction departs from the called germline gene at one end, perhaps through a read error. CDR3 protein: CSARDLGKSSSEQYF. CDR3 DNA sequence: TGCAGTGCTAGAGATCTTGGCAAGAGCTCCTCCGAGCAGTACTTC. This chain uses TRBV20-1 with TRBJ2-7; D not resolved. Germline V CDR1 and CDR2: DFQATT, SNEGSKA (reference sequence). This CDR3 region has 15 residues.

The chain employs TRBV29-1 and TRBJ1-5, with 10 bases identical to TRBD1. The CDR3 sequence is 12 residues long. Germline lookup yields CDR1 SQVTM and CDR2 ANQGSEA. CDR3 sequence (DNA): TGCAACCTCGACAGGGGGCTTCAGCCCCAGCATTTT. Its protein product is CNLDRGLQPQHF.

The rearrangement uses TRBV7-2 and TRBJ1-1; TRBD1 matches at 9 bases. CDR1 is SGHTA, CDR2 FQGNSA, per germline. J gave up 4 bases and V 5 bases, and 8 bases lay outside the gene matches. This CDR3 is 15 amino acids long. The CDR3 DNA is TGTGCCAGCAGCACGAGCGGGACAGGGCTCACTGAAGCTTTCTTT. It encodes CASSTSGTGLTEAFF.

The chain has TRBV7-9 and TRBJ1-1; D is uncertain. The V gene's germline CDR1 is SEHNR and CDR2 FQNEAQ (reference sequence). V was shortened by 3 bases and J by 1 base, with 9 bases between the two germline ends. The CDR3 has 14 residues. The CDR3 coding sequence is TGTGCCAGCAGCTTGACAAGTTGGAACACTGAAGCTTTCTTT. Its protein product is CASSLTSWNTEAFF. Using reference TRBV7-9 and TRBJ1-1 for the parts outside the CDR3, the full variable domain is DTGVSQNPRHKITKRGQNVTFRCDPISEHNRLYWYRQTLGQGPEFLTYFQNEAQLEKSRLLSDRFSAERPKGSFSTLEIQRTEQGDSAMYLCASSLTSWNTEAFFGQGTRLTVV.

This clonotype showed up just once. This chain connects TRBV29-1 to TRBJ1-1, with D unclear. Germline loops: CDR1 SQVTM, CDR2 ANQGSEA. The V and J ends lost 8 bases and 2 bases respectively, with 12 bases between them. This CDR3 comprises 12 residues. CDR3: CSSQVLNTEAFF. The DNA for the CDR3 is TGCAGCAGCCAAGTCCTAAACACTGAAGCTTTCTTT.

This chain links TRBV7-9 with TRBJ2-7; 7 bases align to TRBD1. This CDR3 region has 14 residues. The V gene end was trimmed by 5 bases and the J gene end by 1 base; junction bases not matched to a gene: 5. Germline values: CDR1 SEHNR, CDR2 FQNEAQ (reference sequence). The CDR3, as DNA: TGTGCCAGCAGCCAGACAGGGAGTTCCTACGAGCAGTACTTC. Protein sequence: CASSQTGSSYEQYF. Filled out from reference TRBV7-9 and TRBJ2-7, the complete variable domain reads DTGVSQNPRHKITKRGQNVTFRCDPISEHNRLYWYRQTLGQGPEFLTYFQNEAQLEKSRLLSDRFSAERPKGSFSTLEIQRTEQGDSAMYLCASSQTGSSYEQYFGPGTRLTVT.

This rearrangement joins TRBV24-1 to TRBJ2-7; 7 bases are shared with TRBD1. The CDR3 spans 14 residues. Germline CDR1 and CDR2: KGHDR and SFDVKD. The V and J ends lost 7 bases and 0 bases, in that order; junction bases with no gene match: 5. The CDR3 loop reads CATRRQGHSYEQYF. The CDR3 DNA is TGTGCCACCAGAAGACAGGGCCACTCCTACGAGCAGTACTTC.

In its sample, this clonotype was seen a few times. The chain couples TRBV7-9 to TRBJ1-4, with D possibly being TRBD1 (6 bases). Germline-derived CDR1 and CDR2 are SEHNR and FQNEAQ (reference sequence). Trimming left V 5 bases short and J 7 bases short, with 17 bases between. The CDR3 has 15 amino acids. Written as DNA, the CDR3 is TGTGCCAGCAGCCCTCAGGGACATCGGTCTGAAAAACTGTTTTTT. Translating gives CASSPQGHRSEKLFF.

The chain joins TRBV7-8 to TRBJ1-2; 8 bases are a match to TRBD1. Germline CDR1 and CDR2: SGHVS and FQNEAQ. V lost 0 bases and J lost 4; bases outside the gene matches: 13. The CDR3 extends over 18 amino acids. The CDR3 here is CASSLAPGQARWSYGYTF. The DNA for the CDR3 is TGTGCCAGCAGCTTAGCGCCGGGACAGGCGAGATGGAGCTATGGCTACACCTTC.

The chain joins TRBV6-5 to TRBJ1-4, with D possibly being TRBD1 (6 bases). This CDR3 is built from 15 residues. V lost 5 bases, J lost 4 bases, and 14 bases lay in between. CDR1 and CDR2 from the germline V gene are MNHEY and SVGAGI. The CDR3 sequence: CASSRQGQGNEKLFF. The CDR3 bases are TGTGCCAGCAGTCGTCAGGGGCAGGGTAATGAAAAACTGTTTTTT.

Many counts were recorded for this clonotype. J is TRBJ1-5 and V is TRBV19, with D possibly TRBD1 on 5 matching bases. Trimming shortened V by 5 bases and J by 3 bases, and 11 bases separated the two germline ends. The V gene's germline CDR1 is LNHDA and CDR2 SQIVND (reference sequence). The CDR3 covers 14 residues. The CDR3 reads CASSRWGVNQPQHF. The CDR3 DNA reads as TGTGCCAGTAGTCGGTGGGGCGTCAATCAGCCCCAGCATTTT.

The rearrangement joins TRBV7-3 to TRBJ1-4, with D unresolved. CDR1 is SGHTA, CDR2 FQGTGA, per germline. Trimming took 1 base from V and 6 from J, leaving 12 bases between them. This CDR3 is built from 15 residues. CDR3 bases: TGTGCCAGCAGCTTAATCGGCGGGGATCATGAAAAACTGTTTTTT. Its translation: CASSLIGGDHEKLFF.